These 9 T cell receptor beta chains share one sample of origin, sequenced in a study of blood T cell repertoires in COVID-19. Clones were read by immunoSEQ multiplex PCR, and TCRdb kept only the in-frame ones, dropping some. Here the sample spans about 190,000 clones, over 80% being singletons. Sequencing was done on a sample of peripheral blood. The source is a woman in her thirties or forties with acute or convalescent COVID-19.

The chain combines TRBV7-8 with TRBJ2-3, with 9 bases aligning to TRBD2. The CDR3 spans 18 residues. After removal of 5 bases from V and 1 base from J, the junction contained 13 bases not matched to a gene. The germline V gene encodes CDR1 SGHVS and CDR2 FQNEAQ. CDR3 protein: CASSPRVSGGTRTDTQYF. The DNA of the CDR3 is TGTGCCAGCAGCCCCCGGGTGAGCGGGGGGACCCGCACAGATACGCAGTATTTT.

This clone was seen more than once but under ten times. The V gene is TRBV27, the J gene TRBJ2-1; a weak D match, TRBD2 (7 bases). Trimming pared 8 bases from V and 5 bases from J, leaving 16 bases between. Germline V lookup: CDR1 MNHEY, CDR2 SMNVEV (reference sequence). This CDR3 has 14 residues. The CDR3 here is CASGGGRYDNEQFF. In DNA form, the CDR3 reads TGTGCCAGCGGGGGCGGGAGATATGACAATGAGCAGTTCTTC.

CDR3 nucleotide sequence: TGTGCCAGTAGTCCACAGGGGATTAATGAAAAACTGTTTTTT. Protein sequence: CASSPQGINEKLFF. The chain employs TRBV19 and TRBJ1-4, with 7 bases fitting TRBD1. The germline CDR1 and CDR2 sequences are LNHDA and SQIVND (reference sequence). J was trimmed by 4 bases and V by 5 bases; bases with no gene match: 4. The CDR3 runs to 14 residues.

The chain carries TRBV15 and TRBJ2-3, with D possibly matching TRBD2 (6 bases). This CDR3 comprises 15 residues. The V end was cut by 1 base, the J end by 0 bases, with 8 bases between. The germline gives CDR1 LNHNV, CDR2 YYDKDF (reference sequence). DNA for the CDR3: TGTGCCACCAGCAGAGGGGACTCTAGCACAGATACGCAGTATTTT. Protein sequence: CATSRGDSSTDTQYF. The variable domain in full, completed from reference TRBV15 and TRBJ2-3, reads DAMVIQNPRYQVTQFGKPVTLSCSQTLNHNVMYWYQQKSSQAPKLLFHYYDKDFNNEADTPDNFQSRRPNTSFCFLDIRSPGLGDTAMYLCATSRGDSSTDTQYFGPGTRLTVL.

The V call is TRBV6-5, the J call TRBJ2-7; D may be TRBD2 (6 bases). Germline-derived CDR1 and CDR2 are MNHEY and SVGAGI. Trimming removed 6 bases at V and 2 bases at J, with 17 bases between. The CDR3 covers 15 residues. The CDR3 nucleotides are TGTGCCAGCAGGTGGGAGGTAGTTGGGACCTACGAGCAGTACTTC. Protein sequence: CASRWEVVGTYEQYF.

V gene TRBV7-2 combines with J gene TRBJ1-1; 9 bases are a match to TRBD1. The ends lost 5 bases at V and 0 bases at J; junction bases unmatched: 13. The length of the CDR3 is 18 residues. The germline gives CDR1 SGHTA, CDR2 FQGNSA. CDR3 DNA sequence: TGTGCCAGCAGCCGCCGGACAGGGGTTACCACAATGAACACTGAAGCTTTCTTT. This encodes CASSRRTGVTTMNTEAFF.

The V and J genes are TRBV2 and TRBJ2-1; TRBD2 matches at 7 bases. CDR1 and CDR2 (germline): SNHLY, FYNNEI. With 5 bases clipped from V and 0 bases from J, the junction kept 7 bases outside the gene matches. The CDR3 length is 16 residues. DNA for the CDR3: TGTGCCAGCAGTAATCTAGCGGAGAGCTCCTACAATGAGCAGTTCTTC. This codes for CASSNLAESSYNEQFF.

The CDR3, as DNA: TGTGCCAGCAGCGTAGCACCCGCTGGGACAGGGATGAACACTGAAGCTTTCTTT. It translates to CASSVAPAGTGMNTEAFF. The gene calls are TRBV9 and TRBJ1-1; 9 nucleotides align to TRBD1. Germline V gene lookup returns CDR1 SGDLS and CDR2 YYNGEE. V was clipped by 0 bases and J by 0 bases; unmatched bases: 9. The CDR3 contains 18 residues.

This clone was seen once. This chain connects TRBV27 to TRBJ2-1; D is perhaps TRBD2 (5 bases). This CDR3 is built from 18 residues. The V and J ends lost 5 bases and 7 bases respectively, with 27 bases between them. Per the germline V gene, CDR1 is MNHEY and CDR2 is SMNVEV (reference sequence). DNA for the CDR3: TGTGCCAGCAGTATACTCCATCCACCGGGGAGCTCAAGGAATGAGCAGTTCTTC. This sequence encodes CASSILHPPGSSRNEQFF.